Below, 23 T cell receptor beta chains from the same sample are listed, as sequenced in a study of metastatic and nonmetastatic thyroid tumors. There were no patients who had received any treatment before thyroid surgery. TCRdb re-called clones from the PCR reads using MiXCR. There are some 21,000 clones in the sample; over 20% occur only once, and roughly 28% lies in the top ten. The sample was blood. Every receptor here comes from a female donor with papillary thyroid cancer or a benign thyroid nodule (not recorded which). Some clones in this sample may be carry-over from other donors' samples.

This clone was detected only a few times. The chain has TRBV11-2 and TRBJ2-3, with 8 bases lining up with TRBD2. J was trimmed by 2 bases and V by 5 bases; bases with no gene match: 6. The germline gives CDR1 SGHAT, CDR2 FQNNGV. CDR3 length: 15 residues. The CDR3 DNA sequence: TGTGCCAGCAGCCAGACTAGCGTGATCACAGATACGCAGTATTTT. Encoded protein: CASSQTSVITDTQYF.

This clone was seen a handful of times. This chain connects TRBV6-1 to TRBJ2-2; D is unclear. The CDR3 has 14 residues. Deletions cut 6 bases from V and 3 bases from J, with 11 bases between. Germline V CDR1 and CDR2: MNHNS, SASEGT. For the CDR3, the DNA is TGTGCCAGCAGCACTTCCACCCACACCGGGGAGCTGTTTTTT. Its translation: CASSTSTHTGELFF.

At least ten counts were recorded for this clone. The rearrangement joins TRBV5-1 to TRBJ1-3; 9 nucleotides align to TRBD1. The ends lost 4 bases at V and 6 bases at J; junction bases unmatched: 11. This CDR3 has 16 residues. Germline CDR1 is SGHRS and CDR2 is YFSETQ. For the CDR3, the DNA is TGCGCCAGCAGCCGGGGGGGGACAGGGACGGCAAACACCATATATTTT. Protein product: CASSRGGTGTANTIYF. Looking up the rest from reference TRBV5-1 and TRBJ1-3 gives the full variable domain: KAGVTQTPRYLIKTRGQQVTLSCSPISGHRSVSWYQQTPGQGLQFLFEYFSETQRNKGNFPGRFSGRQFSNSRSEMNVSTLELGDSALYLCASSRGGTGTANTIYFGEGSWLTVV.

V usage is TRBV10-3 and J usage is TRBJ2-7, with D perhaps matching TRBD1 (6 bases). The CDR3 loop spans 14 amino acids. Deletions cut 11 bases from V and 4 bases from J, with 21 bases between. The germline gives CDR1 ENHRY, CDR2 SYGVKD. CDR3 in DNA: TGTGCCGCAGCCGCCGGGACATGGACATACGAGCAGTACTTC. It encodes CAAAAGTWTYEQYF.

This clone was detected only a few times. The chain links TRBV27 to TRBJ2-7; D not certain. CDR3 size: 15 residues. Trimming shortened V by 6 bases and J by 3 bases, and 18 bases separated the two germline ends. Germline loops: CDR1 MNHEY, CDR2 SMNVEV (reference sequence). CDR3 coding DNA: TGTGCCAGCAGCACCCGGATTGCGGATTACTACGAGCAGTACTTC. Its translation is CASSTRIADYYEQYF.

The table lists this clone with many counts. V is TRBV20-1 and J is TRBJ1-3; D possibly corresponds to TRBD1 (6 bases). V lost 2 bases, J lost 8 bases, and 19 bases lay in between. The CDR3 consists of 15 residues. Germline assignment: CDR1 DFQATT and CDR2 SNEGSKA (reference sequence). The CDR3 DNA follows: TGCAGTGCTAGACCCGGACGAACAGGGACGGACACCATATATTTT. The encoded protein is CSARPGRTGTDTIYF.

This clone qualifies as medium-sized. V and J are TRBV6-1 and TRBJ2-7, with 11 bases matching TRBD2. Unmatched junction bases numbered 6, after V lost 6 bases and J lost 2 bases. Germline CDR1 MNHNS, CDR2 SASEGT. The CDR3 covers 15 residues. The CDR3 DNA is TGTGCCAGCAGGGGAGGGACTAGCGGAACCTACGAGCAGTACTTC. Translation: CASRGGTSGTYEQYF.

The chain carries TRBV6-2 or TRBV6-3 and TRBJ2-3, with D possibly matching TRBD2 (5 bases). From germline, CDR1 is MNHEY and CDR2 SVGEGT. Trimming removed 6 bases at V and 3 bases at J, with 13 bases between. The CDR3 contains 14 residues. The CDR3: CASRWRIGTDTQYF. The CDR3 region has the DNA TGTGCCAGCAGATGGAGGATAGGGACAGATACGCAGTATTTT.

This clone was recorded many times. The chain combines TRBV29-1 with TRBJ1-5; D is uncertain. The CDR3 consists of 13 residues. Germline V lookup: CDR1 SQVTM, CDR2 ANQGSEA. V lost 6 bases, J lost 7 bases, and 16 bases lay in between. This CDR3 is CSVAEEVYQPQHF. CDR3 in DNA: TGCAGCGTAGCGGAGGAGGTTTACCAGCCCCAGCATTTT. Full variable domain (rest looked up from reference TRBV29-1 and TRBJ1-5): SAVISQKPSRDICQRGTSLTIQCQVDSQVTMMFWYRQQPGQSLTLIATANQGSEATYESGFVIDKFPISRPNLTFSTLTVSNMSPEDSSIYLCSVAEEVYQPQHFGDGTRLSIL.

This clone has a count of ten or more. The genes are TRBV11-2 and TRBJ2-2; 9 bases fit TRBD2. CDR3 length equals 15 residues. V lost 2 bases to trimming and J lost 4 bases; unmatched junction nucleotides: 2. Per germline, CDR1 SGHAT and CDR2 FQNNGV. DNA for the CDR3: TGTGCCAGCAGCTTACGCGGGAGGGCCACCGGGGAGCTGTTTTTT. Translation: CASSLRGRATGELFF.

There are many counts of this clone. The chain carries TRBV6-5 and TRBJ2-2; D not resolved. The ends were cut back, 0 bases at V and 6 bases at J, with 5 bases in the middle. Per the germline V gene, CDR1 is MNHEY and CDR2 is SVGAGI. This CDR3 region has 13 residues. The CDR3 region is CASSYSRAGELFF. In DNA form, the CDR3 reads TGTGCCAGCAGTTACTCTCGAGCCGGGGAGCTGTTTTTT.

The chain uses TRBV20-1 and TRBJ2-3, with 11 bases identical to TRBD1. CDR3 size: 15 residues. Looked up from germline, CDR1 is DFQATT and CDR2 is SNEGSKA (reference sequence). Trimming cost V 3 bases and J 6 bases; bases outside gene matches: 8. Here the CDR3 DNA reads TGCAGTGCTAGGCGGGGACAGGGGGTTCGGGATACGCAGTATTTT. Its protein is CSARRGQGVRDTQYF.

This clone was recorded at least ten times. The CDR3 spells CASSEIRDGNWDEQYF. Written as DNA, the CDR3 is TGTGCCAGCAGTGAAATCCGGGACGGAAACTGGGACGAGCAGTACTTC. The J gene is TRBJ2-7, the V gene TRBV6-1; D may match TRBD1 or TRBD2 (5 bases each). V lost 2 bases to trimming and J lost 5 bases, with 19 bases between them. The CDR3 has 16 amino acids. The germline V gene has CDR1 MNHNS and CDR2 SASEGT.

There are many counts of this clone. The chain joins TRBV6-6 to TRBJ1-2; TRBD1 agrees at 10 bases. Unmatched junction bases numbered 2, after V lost 3 bases and J lost 1 base. The CDR3 covers 15 residues. Germline CDR1 reads MNHNY; CDR2 reads SVGAGI (reference sequence). CDR3 amino acids: CASSYGQGDNYGYTF. In DNA form, the CDR3 reads TGTGCCAGCAGTTATGGACAGGGGGATAACTATGGCTACACCTTC.

CDR3 loop: CASSLNGGEQYF. In nucleotides, the CDR3 is TGTGCCAGCAGTTTAAATGGGGGCGAGCAGTACTTC. The rearrangement joins TRBV28 to TRBJ2-7; D could derive from TRBD1 or TRBD2 (5 bases each). CDR3 size: 12 residues. Per germline, CDR1 MDHEN and CDR2 SYDVKM. V lost 2 bases and J lost 6, with 8 bases in between.

This clone showed up many times. CDR3 sequence: CASSSHGTLQFF. The CDR3 coding sequence is TGTGCCAGCAGCTCCCATGGGACCCTGCAGTTCTTC. The V and J genes are TRBV7-8 and TRBJ2-1; D assignment may be TRBD1 or TRBD2 (5 bases each). This CDR3 spans 12 amino acids. Per germline, CDR1 SGHVS and CDR2 FQNEAQ. The germline V and J ends were trimmed by 4 bases and 12 bases, with 13 bases remaining between them.

This clone is classed as medium-sized. Other DNA variants within this sample encode the same CDR3. J is TRBJ1-6 and V is TRBV12-3 or TRBV12-4; D not certain. The CDR3 covers 16 residues. The germline V and J ends were trimmed by 6 bases and 5 bases, with 17 bases remaining between them. CDR3 amino acids: CASSPFGTQDNSPLHF. Written as DNA, the CDR3 is TGTGCCAGCAGCCCCTTTGGAACGCAAGATAATTCACCCCTCCACTTT.

This clone was recorded many times. Possible read error: a much larger clone is one base away. The chain uses TRBV30 and TRBJ1-1, with D hard to call. CDR3 size: 14 residues. Per germline, CDR1 GTSNPN and CDR2 SVGIG (reference sequence). Trimming stripped 3 bases from V and 5 bases from J, with 16 bases between. The CDR3 DNA sequence: TGTGCCTGGAGGGGATACTCGGGAGGTACTGAAGCTTTCTTT. Encoded protein: CAWRGYSGGTEAFF. Combining the CDR3 with reference TRBV30 and TRBJ1-1 gives the whole variable domain SQTIHQWPATLVQPVGSPLSLECTVEGTSNPNLYWYRQAAGRGLQLLFYSVGIGQISSEVPQNLSASRPQDRQFILSSKKLLLSDSGFYLCAWRGYSGGTEAFFGQGTRLTVV.

J is TRBJ1-1 and V is TRBV6-1; D remains unclear. CDR3 length equals 15 residues. V gave up 7 bases and J gave up 7 bases, with 22 bases separating them. Germline CDR1 is MNHNS and CDR2 is SASEGT. In nucleotides, the CDR3 is TGTGCCAGCAATATACGTAGTTCCCTATCGGTTGAAGCTTTCTTT. Its translation: CASNIRSSLSVEAFF.

The sample holds many counts of this clone. A much larger clone is a single base away; this may be a read error. Other DNA sequences within the sample encode an identical CDR3. The DNA for the CDR3 is TGTGCCAGTTCACTCCCGGCAGGATTCTTTGATACACAGTATTTT. Protein sequence: CASSLPAGFFDTQYF. The chain has TRBV6-1 and TRBJ2-3, with no clear D. This CDR3 is 15 amino acids long. Germline V CDR1 and CDR2: MNHNS, SASEGT.

In its sample, this clone was seen many times. CDR3 amino acids: CASKTSGTSGYNEQFF. DNA for the CDR3: TGTGCCAGCAAGACCTCCGGGACTAGCGGGTACAATGAGCAGTTCTTC. V is TRBV27 and J is TRBJ2-1; TRBD2 matches 12 bases. The CDR3 runs 16 residues. The V segment lost 7 bases and the J segment 4 bases; nucleotides outside the gene matches: 8. Germline CDR1 reads MNHEY; CDR2 reads SMNVEV (reference sequence).

This clone was detected ten times or more. The chain recombines TRBV7-2 with TRBJ1-1; D call uncertain. Trimming stripped 2 bases from V and 1 base from J, with 5 bases between. This CDR3 spans 13 amino acids. Per the germline V gene, CDR1 is SGHTA and CDR2 is FQGNSA. This CDR3 reads CASSLSSNTEAFF. DNA of the CDR3: TGTGCCAGCAGCTTAAGCTCGAACACTGAAGCTTTCTTT.

This clone occurred many times. The chain joins TRBV6-1 to TRBJ1-1; 7 nucleotides line up with TRBD1. CDR1 MNHNS and CDR2 SASEGT come from the germline V gene. V lost 7 bases to trimming and J lost 2 bases; unmatched junction nucleotides: 13. The CDR3 covers 16 residues. The CDR3 coding sequence is TGTGCCAGCACCCCCAACAGGGGTTGGATTAACACTGAAGCTTTCTTT. This translates into CASTPNRGWINTEAFF.